This passage covers 11 T cell receptor beta chains from one sample sequenced in a study of blood T cell repertoires in COVID-19. The assay was immunoSEQ multiplex PCR, and TCRdb's table has in-frame clones only and misses some. This table holds about 130,000 clones, roughly 91% found once. Input material: peripheral blood. Receptor source: a man aged 55 to 70 with COVID-19, enrolled during active disease.

The rearrangement uses TRBV4-2 and TRBJ1-4; TRBD1 matches 9 bases. The CDR3 spans 16 residues. Germline assignment: CDR1 LGHNA and CDR2 YNFKEQ. V lost 0 bases to trimming and J lost 7 bases; unmatched junction nucleotides: 6. The chain's CDR3 is CASSQDPGQGGEKLFF. In DNA, the CDR3 is TGTGCCAGCAGCCAAGATCCGGGACAGGGAGGTGAAAAACTGTTTTTT.

This clone was observed a handful of times. The chain employs TRBV5-1 and TRBJ1-6; D is unresolved. Trimming took 2 bases from V and 7 from J, leaving 10 bases between them. The germline V gene encodes CDR1 SGHRS and CDR2 YFSETQ. The length of the CDR3 is 14 residues. The CDR3 spells CASSLADLNSPLHF. CDR3 nucleotide sequence: TGCGCCAGCAGCTTAGCGGACCTGAATTCACCCCTCCACTTT. Looking up the rest from reference TRBV5-1 and TRBJ1-6 gives the full variable domain: KAGVTQTPRYLIKTRGQQVTLSCSPISGHRSVSWYQQTPGQGLQFLFEYFSETQRNKGNFPGRFSGRQFSNSRSEMNVSTLELGDSALYLCASSLADLNSPLHFGNGTRLTVT.

This chain joins TRBV3-1 (or the pseudogene TRBV3-2) and TRBJ2-7, with 7 bases aligning to TRBD1. CDR3 length: 13 amino acids. Germline-derived CDR1 and CDR2 are LGHDT and YNNKEL (reference sequence). Losses at the gene ends were 5 bases for V and 7 bases for J; bases not matched to a gene: 8. The CDR3 region is CASSFPGGGEQYF. Here the CDR3 DNA reads TGTGCCAGCAGCTTTCCAGGGGGTGGGGAGCAGTACTTC.

The chain combines TRBV3-1 (or the pseudogene TRBV3-2) with TRBJ2-7, with D maybe TRBD2 (5 bases). The CDR3 runs to 15 residues. Germline CDR1 and CDR2: LGHDT and YNNKEL (reference sequence). Trimming shortened V by 6 bases and J by 2 bases, and 17 bases separated the two germline ends. The CDR3 nucleotides are TGTGCCAGCAGACTAGGAACCTTGTCTACCTACGAGCAGTACTTC. Protein product: CASRLGTLSTYEQYF.

This chain uses TRBV25-1 with TRBJ2-1; 7 nucleotides align to TRBD2. The CDR3 runs to 13 residues. J lost 12 bases, V lost 1 base, and 6 bases had no gene match. From germline, CDR1 is MGHDK and CDR2 SYGVNS. The CDR3 sequence is CASSESGTMAQFF. DNA for the CDR3: TGTGCCAGCAGTGAATCGGGGACTATGGCGCAGTTCTTC.

The V call is TRBV28, the J call TRBJ1-5; D ambiguous. The CDR3 runs 11 residues. From germline, CDR1 is MDHEN and CDR2 SYDVKM. Trimming pared 6 bases from V and 7 bases from J, leaving 7 bases between. The DNA for the CDR3 is TGTGCCAGCAGCGGAGGGCAGCCCCAGCATTTT. Amino acid sequence: CASSGGQPQHF. The full variable domain, its missing parts supplied by reference TRBV28 and TRBJ1-5, is DVKVTQSSRYLVKRTGEKVFLECVQDMDHENMFWYRQDPGLGLRLIYFSYDVKMKEKGDIPEGYSVSREKKERFSLILESASTNQTSMYLCASSGGQPQHFGDGTRLSIL.

The chain links TRBV6-1 to TRBJ2-5; 7 bases align to TRBD2. The germline CDR1 and CDR2 sequences are MNHNS and SASEGT. V gave up 2 bases and J gave up 4 bases; unmatched junction bases: 7. The length of the CDR3 is 15 residues. CDR3 protein: CASSESATSRETQYF. CDR3 DNA sequence: TGTGCCAGCAGTGAAAGTGCGACTAGCAGAGAGACCCAGTACTTC.

This chain connects TRBV5-1 to TRBJ1-6, with D possibly being TRBD1 (5 bases). V lost 4 bases and J 7 bases, leaving 15 bases between the germline ends. The CDR3 has 15 amino acids. Germline V gene lookup returns CDR1 SGHRS and CDR2 YFSETQ. The CDR3 DNA reads as TGCGCCAGCAGCCGAGCCGGACAAGAGAATTCACCCCTCCACTTT. This gives the protein CASSRAGQENSPLHF. The variable domain in full, with the rest retrieved from reference TRBV5-1 and TRBJ1-6, is KAGVTQTPRYLIKTRGQQVTLSCSPISGHRSVSWYQQTPGQGLQFLFEYFSETQRNKGNFPGRFSGRQFSNSRSEMNVSTLELGDSALYLCASSRAGQENSPLHFGNGTRLTVT.

The rearrangement joins TRBV28 to TRBJ1-4; D is ambiguous. The CDR3 extends over 12 amino acids. Per the germline V gene, CDR1 is MDHEN and CDR2 is SYDVKM. Trimming took off 1 base at V and 13 bases at J, with 10 bases between the two ends. Here the CDR3 reads CASSLYRGGLFF. CDR3 in DNA: TGTGCCAGCAGTTTATACCGGGGAGGACTGTTTTTT.

This chain connects TRBV9 to TRBJ1-5; perhaps TRBD1 as D (5 bases). V was trimmed by 2 bases and J by 5 bases, leaving 11 bases between them. Germline V lookup: CDR1 SGDLS, CDR2 YYNGEE. The CDR3 runs 14 residues. In nucleotides, the CDR3 is TGTGCCAGCAGCGTCGCGGGGGAAGATCAGCCCCAGCATTTT. Translating gives CASSVAGEDQPQHF.

The chain carries TRBV5-6 and TRBJ2-5; weak D call: TRBD1 (6 bases). V lost 4 bases to trimming and J lost 2 bases, with 9 bases between them. Germline CDR1 SGHDT, CDR2 YYEEEE. The length of the CDR3 is 13 residues. The CDR3 here is CASSATGQETQYF. DNA for the CDR3: TGTGCCAGCAGCGCGACAGGACAAGAGACCCAGTACTTC.